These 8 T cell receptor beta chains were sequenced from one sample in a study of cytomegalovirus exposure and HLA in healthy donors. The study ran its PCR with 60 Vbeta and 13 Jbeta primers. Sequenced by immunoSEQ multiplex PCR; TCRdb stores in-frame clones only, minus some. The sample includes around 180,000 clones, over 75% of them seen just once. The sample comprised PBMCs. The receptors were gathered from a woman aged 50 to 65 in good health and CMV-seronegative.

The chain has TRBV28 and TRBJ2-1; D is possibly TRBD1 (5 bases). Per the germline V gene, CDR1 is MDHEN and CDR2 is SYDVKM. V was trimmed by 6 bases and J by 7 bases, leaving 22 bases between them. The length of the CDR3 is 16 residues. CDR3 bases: TGTGCCAGCAGCACGCGATCAGGGCAAAGGTGGAATGAGCAGTTCTTC. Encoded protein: CASSTRSGQRWNEQFF.

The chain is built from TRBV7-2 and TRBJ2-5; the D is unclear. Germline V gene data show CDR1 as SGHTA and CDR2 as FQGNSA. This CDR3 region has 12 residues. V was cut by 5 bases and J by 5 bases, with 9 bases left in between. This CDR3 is CASSATEETQYF. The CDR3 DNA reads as TGTGCCAGCAGCGCAACAGAGGAGACCCAGTACTTC.

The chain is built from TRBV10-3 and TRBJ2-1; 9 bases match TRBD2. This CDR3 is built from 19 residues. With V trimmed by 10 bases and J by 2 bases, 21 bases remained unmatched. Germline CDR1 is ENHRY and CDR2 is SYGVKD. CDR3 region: CATRRWSSGGPGAYNEQFF. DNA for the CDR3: TGTGCCACCAGGAGGTGGTCCAGCGGGGGGCCCGGGGCCTACAATGAGCAGTTCTTC.

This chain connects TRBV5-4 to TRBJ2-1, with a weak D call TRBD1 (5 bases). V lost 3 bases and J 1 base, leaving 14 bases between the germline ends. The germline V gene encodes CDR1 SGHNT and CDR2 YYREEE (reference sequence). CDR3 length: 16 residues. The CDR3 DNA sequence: TGTGCCAGCAGCTCCATGGGCAAGGGGTCCTACAATGAGCAGTTCTTC. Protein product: CASSSMGKGSYNEQFF.

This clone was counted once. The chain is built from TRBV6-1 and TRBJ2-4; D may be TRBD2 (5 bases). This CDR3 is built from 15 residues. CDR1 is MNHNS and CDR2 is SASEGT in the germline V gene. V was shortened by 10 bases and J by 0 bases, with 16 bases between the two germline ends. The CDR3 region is CAIGPSLTAKNIQYF. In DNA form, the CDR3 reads TGTGCCATAGGCCCTAGCTTGACAGCCAAAAACATTCAGTACTTC.

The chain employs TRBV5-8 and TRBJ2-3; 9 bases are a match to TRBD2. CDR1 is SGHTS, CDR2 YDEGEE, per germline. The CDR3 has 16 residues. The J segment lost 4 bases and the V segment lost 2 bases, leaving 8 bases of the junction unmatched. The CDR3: CASSFGTSGRADTQYF. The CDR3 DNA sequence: TGTGCCAGCAGCTTCGGCACTAGCGGGCGTGCAGATACGCAGTATTTT.

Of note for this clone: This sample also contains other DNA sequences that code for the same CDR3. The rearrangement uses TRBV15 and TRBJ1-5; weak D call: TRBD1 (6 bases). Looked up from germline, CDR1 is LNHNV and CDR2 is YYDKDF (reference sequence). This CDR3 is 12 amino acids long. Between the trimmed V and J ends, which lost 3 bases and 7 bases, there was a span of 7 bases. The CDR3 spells CATSRDSQPQHF. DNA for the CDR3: TGTGCCACCAGCAGGGACAGCCAGCCCCAGCATTTT. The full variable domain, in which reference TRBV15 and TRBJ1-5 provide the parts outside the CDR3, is DAMVIQNPRYQVTQFGKPVTLSCSQTLNHNVMYWYQQKSSQAPKLLFHYYDKDFNNEADTPDNFQSRRPNTSFCFLDIRSPGLGDTAMYLCATSRDSQPQHFGDGTRLSIL.

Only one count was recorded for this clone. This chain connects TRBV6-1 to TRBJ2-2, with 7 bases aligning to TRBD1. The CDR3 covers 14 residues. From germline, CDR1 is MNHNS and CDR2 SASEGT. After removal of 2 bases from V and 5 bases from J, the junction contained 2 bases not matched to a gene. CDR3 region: CASSELTGTGELFF. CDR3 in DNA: TGTGCCAGCAGTGAACTGACAGGGACCGGGGAGCTGTTTTTT.